The rows below give T cell receptor beta chains drawn from one sample of a study of T cell repertoires in cytomegalovirus infection. A single record per CDR3 protein comes from TCRdb applying MiXCR to the reads. The sample contains 210,000 or so distinct CDR3 sequences, approximately 6.7% of which appear only once. The specimen was PBMCs. These TCRs come from a human donor in good health (CMV status not recorded). Some clones in this sample may be carry-over from other donors' samples. The CDR3 runs from the conserved cysteine through the conserved F or W. The size of a clone is reported for some rows only, either as once, few or many, or as a class for expanded clones.

TRBJ2-2	TRBV3-1	few	12	CASSQATGELFF
TRBJ2-7	TRBV6-1	many	16	CASIRGTGLYSYEQYF
TRBJ1-5	TRBV12-3/TRBV12-4	many	14	CASSRAGPHQPQHF
TRBJ2-7	TRBV2	many	12	CASSAERRVQYF
TRBJ2-7	TRBV7-2	many	16	CASSLVVPAGGREQYF
TRBJ1-1	TRBV5-1	.	15	CASSLVADPNTEAFF
TRBJ1-2	TRBV10-2	many	15	CASSESGQWDGGYTF
TRBJ2-2	TRBV12-3/TRBV12-4	many	14	CASRRDTNTGELFF
TRBJ1-1	TRBV14	.	13	CASSQDYRIEAFF
TRBJ1-4	TRBV7-2	many	17	CASSLRQGVRTNEKLFF
TRBJ1-2	TRBV7-2	many	15	CASRVKRTGSDGYTF
TRBJ2-3	TRBV10-2	few	14	CASSERASGDTQYF
TRBJ2-1	TRBV2	many	15	CASSVQGPVYNEQFF
TRBJ2-5	TRBV7-2	many	14	CASSNAGAQETQYF
TRBJ2-5	TRBV30	few	13	CAWSVVPQGTQYF
TRBJ2-3	TRBV25-1	many	15	CASSELAGDTDTQYF
TRBJ1-4	TRBV4-2	many	14	CASSQQGRDEKLFF
TRBJ2-1	TRBV7-2	many	14	CASSGSGGYNEQFF
TRBJ1-5	TRBV7-8	many	21	CATSGRGQGAPSNYSNQPQHF
TRBJ2-7	TRBV7-2	many	15	CASSLASLIQREQYF
TRBJ2-2	TRBV2	few	12	CASGQDTGELFF
TRBJ2-7	TRBV20-1	.	15	CSARGAGTNWREQYF
TRBJ2-6	TRBV5-1	many	17	CASSLGGRHSGANVLTF
TRBJ1-5	TRBV30	many	13	CAWQSGYNQPQHF
TRBJ2-5	TRBV7-2	many	17	CASSLGTSGVYQETQYF
TRBJ1-1	TRBV18	many	14	CASSPMVLYDEAFF
TRBJ2-7	TRBV7-2	many	15	CASSTHRGADYEQYF
TRBJ1-5	TRBV2	many	12	CASSSLNQPQHF
TRBJ1-1	TRBV2	many	15	CASRVQQIGNTEAFF
TRBJ1-2	TRBV19	.	12	CASGYPGYGYTF
TRBJ2-7	TRBV6-6	.	15	CASSHRDRAAYEQYF
TRBJ1-4	TRBV7-2	many	15	CASSLGQGEVEKLFF
TRBJ2-5	TRBV5-1	many	14	CATGTSGVQETQYF
TRBJ2-7	TRBV6-2/TRBV6-3	many	13	CASGRIYADEQYF
TRBJ2-1	TRBV10-3	.	16	CAISESMGTSGREQFF
TRBJ2-5	TRBV29-1	many	12	CSVDSGEETQYF
TRBJ1-1	TRBV5-4	.	17	CASSPGTGGRWNTEAFF
TRBJ2-1	TRBV29-1	many	13	CSVDDRGRVEQFF
TRBJ1-1	TRBV7-2	few	12	CASSLGGYEAFF